This T cell receptor beta chain came from a study of shared clonotypes between healthy human individuals. As to this clone: Its target is not known.

Findings and limits, study-wide: Sequencing depth was expected to affect clonotype sharing among donors.

Naive CD8 cells, CD45RO-negative and positively selected for CCR7, excluded terminally differentiated effector memory CD45RA+ cells. TCRdb's table, derived via immunoSEQ multiplex PCR, lists solely in-frame clones and lacks some. The repertoire consists of a few million clones, with about 94% occurring once and the leading ten covering 1.5% to 2%. This receptor was obtained from a man between 18 and 29 years old in good health. Some clones in this sample may be carry-over from other donors' samples. The sequenced material came from naive CD8+ T cells from PBMCs.

The CDR3 protein is CASSLFRQLGPNEKLFF. CDR3 in DNA: TGTGCCAGCAGCCTCTTCCGACAGTTGGGCCCTAATGAAAAACTGTTTTTT. This rearrangement joins TRBV7-2 to TRBJ1-4, with a tentative D call TRBD1 (5 bases). The CDR3 length is 17 residues. The germline V gene has CDR1 SGHTA and CDR2 FQGNSA. With 5 bases removed from V and 3 bases from J, the gap between germline ends came to 19 bases. The variable domain in full, completed from reference TRBV7-2 and TRBJ1-4, reads GAGVSQSPSNKVTEKGKDVELRCDPISGHTALYWYRQSLGQGLEFLIYFQGNSAPDKSGLPSDRFSAERTGGSVSTLTIQRTQQEDSAVYLCASSLFRQLGPNEKLFFGSGTQLSVL.